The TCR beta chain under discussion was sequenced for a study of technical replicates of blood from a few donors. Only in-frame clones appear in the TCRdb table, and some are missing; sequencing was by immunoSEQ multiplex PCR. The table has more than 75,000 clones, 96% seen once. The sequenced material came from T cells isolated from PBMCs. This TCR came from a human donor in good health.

The chain's CDR3 is CASGLLSQPQHF. The CDR3 coding sequence is TGTGCCAGCGGGCTACTGAGCCAGCCCCAGCATTTT. The chain has TRBV27 and TRBJ1-5; no clear D. Germline CDR1 is MNHEY and CDR2 is SMNVEV (reference sequence). V was clipped by 8 bases and J by 7 bases, with 12 bases between them. The CDR3 covers 12 residues.